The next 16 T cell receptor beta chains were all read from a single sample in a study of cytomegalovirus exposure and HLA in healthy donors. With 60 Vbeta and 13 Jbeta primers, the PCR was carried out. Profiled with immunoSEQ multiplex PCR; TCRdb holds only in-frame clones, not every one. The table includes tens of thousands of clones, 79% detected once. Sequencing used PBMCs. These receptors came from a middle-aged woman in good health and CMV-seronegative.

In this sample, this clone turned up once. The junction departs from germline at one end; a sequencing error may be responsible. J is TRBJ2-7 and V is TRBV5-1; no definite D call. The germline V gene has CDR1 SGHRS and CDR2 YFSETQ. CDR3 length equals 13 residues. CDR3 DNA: TGCGCCAGCACCCTGTCCAACTCCGACGAGCAGTACTTC. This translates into CASTLSNSDEQYF.

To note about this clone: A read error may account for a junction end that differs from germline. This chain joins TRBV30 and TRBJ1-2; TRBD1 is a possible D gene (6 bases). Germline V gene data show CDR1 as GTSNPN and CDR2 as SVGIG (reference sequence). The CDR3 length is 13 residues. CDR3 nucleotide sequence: TGTGCCTGGAGTGGGCAGGGGAGTGATGGCTACCCCTTC. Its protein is CAWSGQGSDGYPF.

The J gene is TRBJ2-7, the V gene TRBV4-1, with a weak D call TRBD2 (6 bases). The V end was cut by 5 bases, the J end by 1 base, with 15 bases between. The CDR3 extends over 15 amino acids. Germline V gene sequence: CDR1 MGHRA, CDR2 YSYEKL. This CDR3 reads CASSFRAGPSYEQYF. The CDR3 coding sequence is TGCGCCAGCAGCTTTAGAGCGGGTCCGTCCTACGAGCAGTACTTC.

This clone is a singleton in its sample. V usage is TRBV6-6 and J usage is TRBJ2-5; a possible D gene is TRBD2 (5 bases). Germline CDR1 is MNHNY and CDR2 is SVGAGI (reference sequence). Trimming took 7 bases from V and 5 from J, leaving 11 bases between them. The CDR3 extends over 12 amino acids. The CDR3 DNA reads TGTGCCAGCACGGGAATCGAGGAGACCCAGTACTTC. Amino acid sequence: CASTGIEETQYF.

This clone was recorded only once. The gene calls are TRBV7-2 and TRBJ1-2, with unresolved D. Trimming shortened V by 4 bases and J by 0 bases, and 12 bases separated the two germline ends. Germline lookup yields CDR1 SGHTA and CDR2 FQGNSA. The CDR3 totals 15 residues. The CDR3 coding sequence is TGTGCCAGCAGCTCCCCGACGGGAGCTAACTATGGCTACACCTTC. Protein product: CASSSPTGANYGYTF.

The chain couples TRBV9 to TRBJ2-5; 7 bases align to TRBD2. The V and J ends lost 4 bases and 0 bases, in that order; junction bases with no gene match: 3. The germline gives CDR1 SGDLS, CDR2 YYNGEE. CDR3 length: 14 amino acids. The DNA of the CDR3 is TGTGCCAGCAGCCCCCGGGGGGACCAAGAGACCCAGTACTTC. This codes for CASSPRGDQETQYF.

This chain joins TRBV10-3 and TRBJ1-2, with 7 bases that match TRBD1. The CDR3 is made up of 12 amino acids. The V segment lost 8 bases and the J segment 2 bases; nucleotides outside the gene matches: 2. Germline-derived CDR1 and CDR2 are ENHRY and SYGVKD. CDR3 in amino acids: CAIGTENYGYTF. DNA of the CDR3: TGTGCCATCGGGACAGAGAACTATGGCTACACCTTC.

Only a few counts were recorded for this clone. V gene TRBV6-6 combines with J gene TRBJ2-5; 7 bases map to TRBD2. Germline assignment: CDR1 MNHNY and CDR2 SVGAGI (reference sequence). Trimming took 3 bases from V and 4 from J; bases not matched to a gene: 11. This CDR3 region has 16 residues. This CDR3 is CASSYIGGGFAETQYF. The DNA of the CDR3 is TGTGCCAGCAGTTATATTGGCGGGGGTTTTGCAGAGACCCAGTACTTC.

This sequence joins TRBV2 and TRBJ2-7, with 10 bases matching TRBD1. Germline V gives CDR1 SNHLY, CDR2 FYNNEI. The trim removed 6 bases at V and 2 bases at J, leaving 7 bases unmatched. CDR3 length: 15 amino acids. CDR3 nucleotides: TGTGCCAGCAGGGAACTTGGACAGGGGGCCTACGAGCAGTACTTC. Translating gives CASRELGQGAYEQYF.

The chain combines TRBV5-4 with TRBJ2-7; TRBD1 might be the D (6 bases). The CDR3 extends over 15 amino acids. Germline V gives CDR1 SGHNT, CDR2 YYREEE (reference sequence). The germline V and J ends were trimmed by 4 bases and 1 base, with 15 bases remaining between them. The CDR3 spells CASSTVGTGSYEQYF. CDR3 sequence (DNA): TGTGCCAGCAGCACCGTGGGAACAGGGTCCTACGAGCAGTACTTC. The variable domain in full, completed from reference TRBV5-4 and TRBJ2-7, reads ETGVTQSPTHLIKTRGQQVTLRCSSQSGHNTVSWYQQALGQGPQFIFQYYREEENGRGNFPPRFSGLQFPNYSSELNVNALELDDSALYLCASSTVGTGSYEQYFGPGTRLTVT.

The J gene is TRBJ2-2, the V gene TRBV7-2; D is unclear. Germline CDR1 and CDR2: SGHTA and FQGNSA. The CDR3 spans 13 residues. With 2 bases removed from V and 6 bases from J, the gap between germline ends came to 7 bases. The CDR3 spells CASSLLVAGELFF. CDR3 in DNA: TGTGCCAGCAGCTTATTAGTGGCCGGGGAGCTGTTTTTT.

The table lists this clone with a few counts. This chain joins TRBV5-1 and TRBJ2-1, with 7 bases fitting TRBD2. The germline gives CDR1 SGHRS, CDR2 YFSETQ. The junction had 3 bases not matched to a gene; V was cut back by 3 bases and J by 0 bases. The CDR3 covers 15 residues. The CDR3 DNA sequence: TGCGCCAGCAGCTCAAGCGGGATCTCCTACAATGAGCAGTTCTTC. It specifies CASSSSGISYNEQFF.

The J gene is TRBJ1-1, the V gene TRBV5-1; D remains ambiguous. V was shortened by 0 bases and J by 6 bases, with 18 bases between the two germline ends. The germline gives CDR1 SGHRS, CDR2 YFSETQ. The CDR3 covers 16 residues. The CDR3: CASSLADSGRRAEAFF. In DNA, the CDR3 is TGCGCCAGCAGCTTGGCAGATTCGGGTCGGCGAGCTGAAGCTTTCTTT. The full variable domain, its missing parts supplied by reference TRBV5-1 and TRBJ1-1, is KAGVTQTPRYLIKTRGQQVTLSCSPISGHRSVSWYQQTPGQGLQFLFEYFSETQRNKGNFPGRFSGRQFSNSRSEMNVSTLELGDSALYLCASSLADSGRRAEAFFGQGTRLTVV.

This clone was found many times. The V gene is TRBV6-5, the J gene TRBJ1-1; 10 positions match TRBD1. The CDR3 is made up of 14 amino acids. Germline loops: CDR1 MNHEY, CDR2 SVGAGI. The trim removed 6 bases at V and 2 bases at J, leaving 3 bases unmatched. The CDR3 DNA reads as TGTGCCAGCAGCTGGGACAGGGGAAACACTGAAGCTTTCTTT. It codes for CASSWDRGNTEAFF.

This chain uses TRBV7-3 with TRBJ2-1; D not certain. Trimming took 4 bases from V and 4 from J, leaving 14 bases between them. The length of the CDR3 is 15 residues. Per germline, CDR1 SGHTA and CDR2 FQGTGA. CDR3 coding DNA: TGTGCCAGCAGCTCCCAGGTCGGAATTTACAATGAGCAGTTCTTC. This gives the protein CASSSQVGIYNEQFF.

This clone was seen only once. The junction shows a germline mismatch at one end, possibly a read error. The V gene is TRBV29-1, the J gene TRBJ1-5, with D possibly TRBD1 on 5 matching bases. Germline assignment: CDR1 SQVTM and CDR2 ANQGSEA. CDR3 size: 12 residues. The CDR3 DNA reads TGCAGCGTAGGACACAGAGATCAGCCCCAGAATTTT. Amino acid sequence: CSVGHRDQPQNF. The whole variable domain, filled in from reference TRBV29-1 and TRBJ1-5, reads SAVISQKPSRDICQRGTSLTIQCQVDSQVTMMFWYRQQPGQSLTLIATANQGSEATYESGFVIDKFPISRPNLTFSTLTVSNMSPEDSSIYLCSVGHRDQPQNFGDGTRLSIL.